The 10 T cell receptor beta chains given below trace back to one sample, sequenced in a study of cytomegalovirus exposure and HLA in healthy donors. The PCR made use of 60 Vbeta and 13 Jbeta primers. Assay used: immunoSEQ multiplex PCR; TCRdb lists only in-frame clones, some missing. The repertoire has roughly 220,000 clones, around 75% of them found once; the top ten carry less than 2%. Sequenced sample: PBMCs. The receptors come from a woman younger than 45 in good health and CMV-seronegative.

V is TRBV27 and J is TRBJ2-2, with 9 bases lining up with TRBD1. Germline V gene lookup returns CDR1 MNHEY and CDR2 SMNVEV (reference sequence). After removal of 4 bases from V and 4 bases from J, the junction contained 1 base not matched to a gene. The CDR3 runs 14 residues. DNA for the CDR3: TGTGCCAGCAGTTCGACAGGGGGCACCGGGGAGCTGTTTTTT. The encoded protein is CASSSTGGTGELFF.

This clone was found many times. V is TRBV2 and J is TRBJ1-5; 10 bases agree with TRBD1. This CDR3 contains 15 residues. Germline V gene sequence: CDR1 SNHLY, CDR2 FYNNEI. Trimming took 5 bases from V and 3 from J; bases not matched to a gene: 4. CDR3 DNA: TGTGCCAGCAGTCCGGGACAGGGGTACAATCAGCCCCAGCATTTT. It codes for CASSPGQGYNQPQHF.

The chain recombines TRBV10-1 with TRBJ2-3; D may be TRBD2 (6 bases). Trimming took off 6 bases at V and 2 bases at J, with 15 bases between the two ends. Germline lookup yields CDR1 WNHNN and CDR2 SYGVQD (reference sequence). The CDR3 has 15 residues. This CDR3 is CASSPGTGSTDTQYF. CDR3 bases: TGCGCCAGCAGCCCCGGGACTGGCTCCACAGATACGCAGTATTTT.

The V call is TRBV27, the J call TRBJ2-7; TRBD2 matches at 16 bases. Germline V lookup: CDR1 MNHEY, CDR2 SMNVEV (reference sequence). The V segment lost 4 bases and the J segment 2 bases; nucleotides outside the gene matches: 8. CDR3 length equals 18 residues. This chain's CDR3 is CASSSLGTSGGGTYEQYF. The CDR3 coding sequence is TGTGCCAGCAGTTCTCTGGGGACTAGCGGGGGGGGTACCTACGAGCAGTACTTC.

The V gene is TRBV7-9, the J gene TRBJ1-5; TRBD1 matches at 8 bases. Trimming removed 5 bases from V and 4 bases from J; junction bases left unmatched: 7. The V gene's germline CDR1 is SEHNR and CDR2 FQNEAQ (reference sequence). There are 15 residues in the CDR3. CDR3 nucleotides: TGTGCCAGCAGCGCGTTTACAGGGGGAAATCAGCCCCAGCATTTT. This codes for CASSAFTGGNQPQHF.

The genes are TRBV30 and TRBJ1-2; D is ambiguous. This CDR3 has 14 residues. The V gene's germline CDR1 is GTSNPN and CDR2 SVGIG (reference sequence). V shed 0 bases and J shed 5 bases, with 13 bases lying between them. The CDR3 sequence: CAWSVLRRNYGYTF. CDR3 DNA sequence: TGTGCCTGGAGTGTACTCAGGAGGAATTATGGCTACACCTTC.

This clone was seen a handful of times. J is TRBJ1-2 and V is TRBV13, with D uncertain. Trimming took off 3 bases at V and 4 bases at J, with 9 bases between the two ends. Germline V lookup: CDR1 PRHDT, CDR2 FYEKMQ (reference sequence). The CDR3 runs 13 residues. CDR3 in DNA: TGTGCCAGCAGCTTTACGGAGGGCTATGGCTACACCTTC. Translation: CASSFTEGYGYTF. The variable domain in full, completed from reference TRBV13 and TRBJ1-2, reads AAGVIQSPRHLIKEKRETATLKCYPIPRHDTVYWYQQGPGQDPQFLISFYEKMQSDKGSIPDRFSAQQFSDYHSELNMSSLELGDSALYFCASSFTEGYGYTFGSGTRLTVV.

This chain's CDR3 is CASSVTGTYEQYF. In DNA, the CDR3 is TGTGCCAGTTCAGTTACAGGGACCTACGAGCAGTACTTC. The J gene is TRBJ2-7, the V gene TRBV7-9; TRBD1 might be the D (6 bases). CDR1 and CDR2 from the germline V gene are SEHNR and FQNEAQ (reference sequence). Between the trimmed V and J ends, which lost 9 bases and 2 bases, there was a span of 14 bases. The CDR3 spans 13 residues.

This clone showed up just a few times. V usage is TRBV6-6 and J usage is TRBJ2-5; 7 nucleotides agree with TRBD2. After removal of 5 bases from V and 3 bases from J, the junction contained 6 bases not matched to a gene. The CDR3 consists of 14 residues. Germline assignment: CDR1 MNHNY and CDR2 SVGAGI (reference sequence). Written as DNA, the CDR3 is TGTGCCAGCAGTGCCGGGGGGTGGGAAGAGACCCAGTACTTC. It translates to CASSAGGWEETQYF.

A note on this clone: The sample contains more than one DNA sequence encoding this CDR3. This chain's CDR3 is CASSPQKGQGTEAFF. As DNA, the CDR3 is TGTGCCAGCTCACCACAAAAGGGACAGGGCACTGAAGCTTTCTTT. The rearrangement joins TRBV18 to TRBJ1-1; 9 bases agree with TRBD1. The trim removed 1 base at V and 4 bases at J, leaving 4 bases unmatched. The CDR3 has 15 amino acids. Per germline, CDR1 KGHSH and CDR2 LQKENI.